This T cell receptor beta chain is drawn from a study of neoadjuvant anti-PD-1 for oral cavity cancer. The CDR3 covers 15 residues. Germline V CDR1 and CDR2: SNHLY, FYNNEI. The V and J ends lost 2 bases and 10 bases respectively, with 20 bases between them. This clone has just a few counts. Repertoires were generated with immunoSEQ multiplex PCR, while TCRdb's copy carries only in-frame clones and drops some. The repertoire includes just under 70,000 clones, roughly 85% of them detected once, and about 3.7% sits in the top ten. Indicated time point: after neoadjuvant nivolumab, at surgical resection. Patients had HPV-negative, locally advanced oral cavity squamous cell carcinoma.

This receptor was identified in a person between 40 and 79 years old with oral cavity squamous cell carcinoma. The V gene is TRBV2, the J gene TRBJ1-2; D might be TRBD1 (5 bases). The starting material was PBMCs, obtained after nivolumab (anti-PD-1) treatment. In DNA, the CDR3 is TGTGCCAGCAGTGAATTCCCTTCGGGGACTACCTTCTACACCTTC. This gives the protein CASSEFPSGTTFYTF.